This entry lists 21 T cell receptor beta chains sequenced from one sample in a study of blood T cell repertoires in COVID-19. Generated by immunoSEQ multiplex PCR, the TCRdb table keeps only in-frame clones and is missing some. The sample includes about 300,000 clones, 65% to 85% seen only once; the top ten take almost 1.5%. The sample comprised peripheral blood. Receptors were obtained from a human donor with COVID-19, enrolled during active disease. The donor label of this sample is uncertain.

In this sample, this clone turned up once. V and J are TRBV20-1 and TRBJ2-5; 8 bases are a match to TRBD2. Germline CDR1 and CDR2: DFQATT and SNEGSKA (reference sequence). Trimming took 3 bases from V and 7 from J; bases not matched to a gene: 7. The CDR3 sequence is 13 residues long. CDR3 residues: CSASTGGRATQYF. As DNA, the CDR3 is TGCAGTGCTAGTACGGGAGGGCGAGCGACCCAGTACTTC.

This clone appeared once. The DNA of the CDR3 is TGCGCCAGCAGCTTGCAGGGACAGGATGCAACTAATGAAAAACTGTTTTTT. Protein product: CASSLQGQDATNEKLFF. The V call is TRBV5-1, the J call TRBJ1-4; 8 nucleotides agree with TRBD1. After removal of 1 base from V and 0 bases from J, the junction contained 5 bases not matched to a gene. The CDR3 runs 17 residues. The germline gives CDR1 SGHRS, CDR2 YFSETQ.

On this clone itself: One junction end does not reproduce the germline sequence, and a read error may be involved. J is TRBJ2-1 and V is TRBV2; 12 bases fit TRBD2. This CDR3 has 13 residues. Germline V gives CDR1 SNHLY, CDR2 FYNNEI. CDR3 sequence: CASSDEQGLAGVF. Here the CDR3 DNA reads TGTGCCAGCAGCGACGAACAGGGACTAGCGGGTGTCTTC.

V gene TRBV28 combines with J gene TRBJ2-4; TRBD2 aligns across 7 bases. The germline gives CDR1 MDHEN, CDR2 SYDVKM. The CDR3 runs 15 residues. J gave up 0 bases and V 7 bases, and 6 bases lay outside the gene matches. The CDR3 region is CASKLGGLAKNIQYF. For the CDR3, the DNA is TGTGCCAGCAAACTGGGAGGGCTAGCCAAAAACATTCAGTACTTC.

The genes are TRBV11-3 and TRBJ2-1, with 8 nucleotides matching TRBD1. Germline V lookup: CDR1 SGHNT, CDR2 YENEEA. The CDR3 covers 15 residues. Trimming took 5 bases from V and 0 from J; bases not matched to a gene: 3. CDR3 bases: TGTGCCAGCAGCCAGGGGGCTATCTCCTACAATGAGCAGTTCTTC. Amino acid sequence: CASSQGAISYNEQFF.

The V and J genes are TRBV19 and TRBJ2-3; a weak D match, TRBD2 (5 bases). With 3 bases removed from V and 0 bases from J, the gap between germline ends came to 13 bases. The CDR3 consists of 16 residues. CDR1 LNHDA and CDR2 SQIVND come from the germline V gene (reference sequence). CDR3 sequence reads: CASSIQRRHSTDTQYF. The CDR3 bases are TGTGCCAGTAGTATTCAGCGGAGGCACAGCACAGATACGCAGTATTTT.

The DNA for the CDR3 is TGTGCCAGCAGTTTAAGGGGCTCCTACAATGAGCAGTTCTTC. The encoded protein is CASSLRGSYNEQFF. V and J are TRBV28 and TRBJ2-1, with D tentatively TRBD1 (5 bases). CDR1 and CDR2 from the germline V gene are MDHEN and SYDVKM. V shed 2 bases and J shed 0 bases, with 5 bases lying between them. The CDR3 totals 14 residues.

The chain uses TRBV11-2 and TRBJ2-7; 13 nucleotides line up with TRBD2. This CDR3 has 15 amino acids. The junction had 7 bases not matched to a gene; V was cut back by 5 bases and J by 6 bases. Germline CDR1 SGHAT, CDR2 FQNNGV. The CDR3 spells CASSIRTSGSGEQYF. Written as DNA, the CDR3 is TGTGCCAGCAGCATACGGACTAGCGGGAGCGGCGAGCAGTACTTC. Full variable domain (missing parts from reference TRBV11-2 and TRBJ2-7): EAGVAQSPRYKIIEKRQSVAFWCNPISGHATLYWYQQILGQGPKLLIQFQNNGVVDDSQLPKDRFSAERLKGVDSTLKIQPAKLEDSAVYLCASSIRTSGSGEQYFGPGTRLTVT.

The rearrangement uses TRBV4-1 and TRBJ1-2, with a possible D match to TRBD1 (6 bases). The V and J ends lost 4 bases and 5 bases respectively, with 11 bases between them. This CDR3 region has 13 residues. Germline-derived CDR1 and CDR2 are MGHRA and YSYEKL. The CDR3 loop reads CASSLGTPYGYTF. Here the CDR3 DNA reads TGCGCCAGCAGCCTAGGGACACCGTATGGCTACACCTTC.

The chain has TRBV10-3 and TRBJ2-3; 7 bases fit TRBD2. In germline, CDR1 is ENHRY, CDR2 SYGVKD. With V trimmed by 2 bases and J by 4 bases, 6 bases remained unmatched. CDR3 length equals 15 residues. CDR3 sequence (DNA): TGTGCCATCAGTGAGACCGGGAGGAGCCCAGATACGCAGTATTTT. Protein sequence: CAISETGRSPDTQYF.

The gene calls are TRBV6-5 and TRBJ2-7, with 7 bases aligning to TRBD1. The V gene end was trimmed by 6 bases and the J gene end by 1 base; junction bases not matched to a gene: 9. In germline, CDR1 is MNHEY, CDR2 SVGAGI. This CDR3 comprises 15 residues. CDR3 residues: CASRRDPGQSYEQYF. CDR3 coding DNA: TGTGCCAGCAGACGCGACCCGGGACAGTCCTACGAGCAGTACTTC.

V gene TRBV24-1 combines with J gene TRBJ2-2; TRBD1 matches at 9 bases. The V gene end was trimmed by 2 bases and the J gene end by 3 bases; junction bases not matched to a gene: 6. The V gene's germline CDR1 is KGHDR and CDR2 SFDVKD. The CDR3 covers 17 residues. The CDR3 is CATSDYMDRGDTGELFF. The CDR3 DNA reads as TGTGCCACCAGTGATTATATGGACAGGGGAGACACCGGGGAGCTGTTTTTT.

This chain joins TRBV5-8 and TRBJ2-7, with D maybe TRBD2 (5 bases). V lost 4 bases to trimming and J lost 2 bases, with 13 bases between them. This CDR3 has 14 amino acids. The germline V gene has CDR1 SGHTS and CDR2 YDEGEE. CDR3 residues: CASSPPRGTYEQYF. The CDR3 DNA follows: TGTGCCAGCAGCCCCCCTCGGGGAACCTACGAGCAGTACTTC. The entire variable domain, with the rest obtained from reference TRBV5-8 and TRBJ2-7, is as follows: EAGVTQSPTHLIKTRGQQATLRCSPISGHTSVYWYQQALGLGLQFLLWYDEGEERNRGNFPPRFSGRQFPNYSSELNVNALELEDSALYLCASSPPRGTYEQYFGPGTRLTVT.

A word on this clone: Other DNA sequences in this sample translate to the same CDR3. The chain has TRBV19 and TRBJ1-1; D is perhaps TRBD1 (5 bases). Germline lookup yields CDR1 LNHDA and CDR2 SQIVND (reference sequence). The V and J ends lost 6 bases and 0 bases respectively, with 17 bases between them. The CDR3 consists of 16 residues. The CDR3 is CASRLGAAPVNTEAFF. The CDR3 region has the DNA TGTGCCAGTAGACTTGGGGCAGCGCCCGTGAACACTGAAGCTTTCTTT.

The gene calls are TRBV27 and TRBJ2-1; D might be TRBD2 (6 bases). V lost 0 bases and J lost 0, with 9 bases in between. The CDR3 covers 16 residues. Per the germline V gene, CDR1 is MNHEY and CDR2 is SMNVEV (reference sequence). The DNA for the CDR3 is TGTGCCAGCAGTTTATCGCGGGGTGGCTCCTACAATGAGCAGTTCTTC. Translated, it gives CASSLSRGGSYNEQFF.

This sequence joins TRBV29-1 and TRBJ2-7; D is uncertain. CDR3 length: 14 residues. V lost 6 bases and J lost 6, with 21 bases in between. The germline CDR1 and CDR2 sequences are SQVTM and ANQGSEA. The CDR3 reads CSVTQQVAEGEQYF. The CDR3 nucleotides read TGCAGCGTGACCCAGCAGGTGGCAGAAGGCGAGCAGTACTTC.

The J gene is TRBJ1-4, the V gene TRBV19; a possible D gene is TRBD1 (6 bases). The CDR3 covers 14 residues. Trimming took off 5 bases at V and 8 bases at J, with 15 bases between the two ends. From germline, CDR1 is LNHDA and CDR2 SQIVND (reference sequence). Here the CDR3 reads CASSVTGIKEKLFF. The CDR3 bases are TGTGCCAGTAGTGTCACAGGGATAAAGGAAAAACTGTTTTTT.

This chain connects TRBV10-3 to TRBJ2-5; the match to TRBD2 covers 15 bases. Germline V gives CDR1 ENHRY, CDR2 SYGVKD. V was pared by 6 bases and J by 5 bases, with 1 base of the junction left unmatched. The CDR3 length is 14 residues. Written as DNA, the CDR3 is TGTGCCATCAGAGGACTAGCGGGAGGGGAGACCCAGTACTTC. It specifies CAIRGLAGGETQYF.

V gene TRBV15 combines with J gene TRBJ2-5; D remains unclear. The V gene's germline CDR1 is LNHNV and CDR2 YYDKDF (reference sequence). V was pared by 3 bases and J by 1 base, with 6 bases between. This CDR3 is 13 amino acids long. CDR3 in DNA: TGTGCCACCAGCAGGGGCTTCCAAGAGACCCAGTACTTC. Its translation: CATSRGFQETQYF.

CDR3 in DNA: TGTGCCTGGACCCAGGGGGCAGGTCTCGATGGCTACACCTTC. This encodes CAWTQGAGLDGYTF. The rearrangement joins TRBV30 to TRBJ1-2; TRBD1 aligns across 8 bases. CDR3 length: 14 amino acids. CDR1 and CDR2 from the germline V gene are GTSNPN and SVGIG (reference sequence). Trimming cost V 4 bases and J 6 bases; bases outside gene matches: 10.

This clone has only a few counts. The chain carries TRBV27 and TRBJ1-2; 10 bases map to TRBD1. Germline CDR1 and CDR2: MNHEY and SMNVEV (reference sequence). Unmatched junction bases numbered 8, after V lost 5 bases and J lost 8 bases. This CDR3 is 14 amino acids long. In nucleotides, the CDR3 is TGTGCCAGCAGTCGAACCCCGGGACAGGGGGGCTACACCTTC. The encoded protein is CASSRTPGQGGYTF.